This TCR beta chain was observed in a study of blood T cell repertoires in COVID-19. CDR3 length: 13 amino acids. The germline V gene encodes CDR1 LGHDT and CDR2 YNNKEL (reference sequence). V was clipped by 2 bases and J by 1 base, with 3 bases between them. Method: immunoSEQ multiplex PCR; TCRdb's copy keeps in-frame clones and lacks some. The table records about 70,000 clones, roughly 92% of them present only once. The V call is TRBV3-1 (or the pseudogene TRBV3-2), the J call TRBJ2-1, with D hard to call. The sample consisted of peripheral blood. This receptor was identified in a man aged 50-60 years with COVID-19, enrolled during active disease. The CDR3 region has the DNA TGTGCCAGCAGCCAATTATCCTACAATGAGCAGTTCTTC. This translates into CASSQLSYNEQFF.